This T cell receptor beta chain was captured in a study of post-analysis software for immune sequencing data. Whole-study context: The courses of disease that were included comprised relapsing-remitting, secondary progressive and progressive-relapsing multiple sclerosis.

CDR3 size: 13 residues. Per germline, CDR1 SGHRS and CDR2 YFSETQ. V dropped 4 bases and J dropped 7; count of bases not matched to a gene: 5. Study-wide results and limits: Compared with controls, patients had more of about 5 TRBV segments, including TRBV5-6, TRBV5-1 and TRBV20-1.

Unique molecular identifiers were carried by the TCR beta cDNA libraries. T cells numbering roughly 1 to 10 million yielded cDNA molecules that totaled about 500,000. TCRdb recomputed calls from the PCR reads with MiXCR, one row per CDR3 protein. The table lists roughly 650,000 distinct CDR3 sequences, roughly three fifths of them singletons. This clonotype has more than one count but fewer than ten. The antigen is not known. The chain recombines TRBV5-1 with TRBJ2-1; TRBD1 matches at 7 bases. The material sequenced was blood. The clonotype originates from a girl under 10 years old with multiple sclerosis. The CDR3 sequence is CASSTGVLNEQFF. The CDR3 region has the DNA TGCGCCAGCAGCACAGGGGTTTTAAATGAGCAGTTCTTC.